This entry lists 18 T cell receptor beta chains sequenced from one sample in a study of cytomegalovirus exposure and HLA in healthy donors. Primers: 60 Vbeta forward and 13 Jbeta reverse. Some clones are missing from TCRdb's copy, which holds only in-frame ones; the method was immunoSEQ multiplex PCR. The data show about 170,000 clones, roughly 80% seen once. Sequencing input: PBMCs. All receptors come from a male donor in good health and CMV-seronegative.

The V gene is TRBV5-4, the J gene TRBJ2-5; D perhaps matches TRBD2 (5 bases). The CDR3 length is 14 residues. V lost 2 bases, J lost 11 bases, and 19 bases lay in between. Germline CDR1 reads SGHNT; CDR2 reads YYREEE (reference sequence). The CDR3 spells CASSLGDTAWEQYF. The CDR3 DNA reads as TGTGCCAGCAGCTTAGGAGACACTGCATGGGAGCAGTACTTC.

This clone has more than one count but fewer than ten. This chain connects TRBV28 to TRBJ1-1; 9 bases are a match to TRBD1. V was clipped by 3 bases and J by 0 bases; unmatched bases: 2. CDR1 MDHEN and CDR2 SYDVKM come from the germline V gene. The CDR3 length is 15 residues. Here the CDR3 reads CASSFGTGLNTEAFF. CDR3 in DNA: TGTGCCAGCAGTTTCGGGACAGGGCTGAACACTGAAGCTTTCTTT.

This rearrangement joins TRBV4-2 to TRBJ2-6, with 8 bases that match TRBD1. Germline lookup yields CDR1 LGHNA and CDR2 YNFKEQ. The CDR3 is 18 residues long. J was trimmed by 0 bases and V by 5 bases; bases with no gene match: 9. In DNA, the CDR3 is TGTGCCAGCAGCTTGAGTACAGGGGGTCGCTCTGGGGCCAACGTCCTGACTTTC. Translated, it gives CASSLSTGGRSGANVLTF.

This clone was seen just once. The CDR3 loop is CASSPGGGKTEAFF. CDR3 DNA sequence: TGTGCCAGCTCTCCGGGAGGGGGCAAAACTGAAGCTTTCTTT. The chain is built from TRBV18 and TRBJ1-1, with 7 bases lining up with TRBD1. This CDR3 contains 14 residues. V shed 6 bases and J 5 bases; nucleotides not matched to a gene: 9. The V gene's germline CDR1 is KGHSH and CDR2 LQKENI.

This clone was observed a few times. The genes are TRBV2 and TRBJ1-1; maybe TRBD1 (5 bases). In germline, CDR1 is SNHLY, CDR2 FYNNEI. Trimming pared 1 base from V and 5 bases from J, leaving 8 bases between. This CDR3 has 13 amino acids. DNA for the CDR3: TGTGCCAGCAGTGAAGGCAGGGTGACTGAAGCTTTCTTT. This gives the protein CASSEGRVTEAFF.

The CDR3 reads CASSPNPGGNQPQHF. The CDR3 coding sequence is TGTGCCAGCAGCCCAAATCCAGGGGGCAATCAGCCCCAGCATTTT. This rearrangement joins TRBV5-4 to TRBJ1-5, with D perhaps TRBD1 (6 bases). This CDR3 has 15 amino acids. The V gene's germline CDR1 is SGHNT and CDR2 YYREEE (reference sequence). V was trimmed by 4 bases and J by 2 bases, leaving 13 bases between them.

This clone appeared a single time. The junction differs from germline at one of its ends, possibly a read error. The chain is built from TRBV4-1 and TRBJ1-2, with 7 nucleotides matching TRBD1. Looked up from germline, CDR1 is MGHRA and CDR2 is YSYEKL. The CDR3 sequence is 15 residues long. The CDR3 spells CASSQGGTANYGYPF. Here the CDR3 DNA reads TGCGCCAGCAGCCAAGGGGGGACAGCTAACTATGGCTACCCCTTC.

The rearrangement joins TRBV28 to TRBJ2-1; TRBD2 aligns across 11 bases. CDR3 size: 14 residues. Trimming cost V 3 bases and J 7 bases; bases outside gene matches: 2. Germline-derived CDR1 and CDR2 are MDHEN and SYDVKM. The CDR3 protein is CASSFSGGANEQFF. CDR3 bases: TGTGCCAGCAGTTTTAGCGGGGGGGCAAATGAGCAGTTCTTC.

This sequence joins TRBV11-2 and TRBJ1-1; 9 bases match TRBD1. Per the germline V gene, CDR1 is SGHAT and CDR2 is FQNNGV. V shed 2 bases, J shed 4 bases, and the junction held 11 bases outside the gene matches. The CDR3 is made up of 17 amino acids. In DNA, the CDR3 is TGTGCCAGCAGCTTAACTGGGACAGGGTTTCCGGGCACTGAAGCTTTCTTT. Its translation is CASSLTGTGFPGTEAFF.

This clone appeared once. The rearrangement joins TRBV9 to TRBJ2-5; tentative D call: TRBD1 (6 bases). CDR3 size: 15 residues. The V gene lost 5 bases and the J gene lost 1 base, with 15 bases spanning the gap. Germline V gene sequence: CDR1 SGDLS, CDR2 YYNGEE. The CDR3 sequence: CASSVQTTGQETQYF. CDR3 DNA: TGTGCCAGCAGTGTTCAAACGACAGGCCAAGAGACCCAGTACTTC.

This clone was recorded a few times. The chain links TRBV2 to TRBJ1-1; 11 positions agree with TRBD1. Germline loops: CDR1 SNHLY, CDR2 FYNNEI. This CDR3 spans 16 amino acids. Germline trimming cut 4 bases from V and 3 bases from J; bases unmatched to any gene: 7. The CDR3 bases are TGTGCCAGCAGTGGCCGGGACAGGGGGGATCACACTGAAGCTTTCTTT. This codes for CASSGRDRGDHTEAFF.

Concerning this clone itself: A read error may account for a junction end that differs from germline. V and J are TRBV29-1 and TRBJ1-2, with D possibly matching TRBD1 (6 bases). The CDR3 is 16 residues long. Looked up from germline, CDR1 is SQVTM and CDR2 is ANQGSEA. CDR3 amino acids: CSVETWVTRGDYGYPF. DNA for the CDR3: TGCAGCGTTGAAACCTGGGTAACCAGGGGAGACTATGGCTACCCCTTC.

The chain links TRBV18 to TRBJ2-7; TRBD1 matches at 7 bases. The germline gives CDR1 KGHSH, CDR2 LQKENI. J gave up 2 bases and V 3 bases, and 4 bases lay outside the gene matches. The CDR3 consists of 14 residues. CDR3 loop: CASSPSGTAYEQYF. The CDR3 nucleotides read TGTGCCAGCTCACCCTCCGGGACAGCCTACGAGCAGTACTTC.

V and J are TRBV7-2 and TRBJ1-5; the D gene is possibly TRBD1 (5 bases). Trimming cost V 4 bases and J 7 bases, with 17 bases left between them. The germline gives CDR1 SGHTA, CDR2 FQGNSA. The CDR3 has 15 amino acids. Here the CDR3 DNA reads TGTGCCAGCAGCTCATCGGCAGGGCGGGACCAGCCCCAGCATTTT. This codes for CASSSSAGRDQPQHF.

A few counts support this clone. V usage is TRBV6-1 and J usage is TRBJ1-2; 7 positions match TRBD1. This CDR3 comprises 15 residues. Looked up from germline, CDR1 is MNHNS and CDR2 is SASEGT. V shed 1 base and J 3 bases; nucleotides not matched to a gene: 5. The CDR3 protein is CASSEGRGADYGYTF. The CDR3 DNA reads as TGTGCCAGCAGTGAAGGCAGGGGGGCGGACTATGGCTACACCTTC.

The rearrangement joins TRBV11-1 to TRBJ2-1, with a weak D call TRBD2 (5 bases). The CDR3 spans 16 residues. Trimming stripped 1 base from V and 9 bases from J, with 19 bases between. Germline V lookup: CDR1 SGHAT, CDR2 FQDESV (reference sequence). Here the CDR3 reads CASSLEVARAPGEQFF. DNA of the CDR3: TGTGCCAGCAGCTTAGAGGTAGCGCGCGCCCCAGGTGAGCAGTTCTTC.

The V and J genes are TRBV7-6 and TRBJ2-5; TRBD1 matches at 8 bases. V lost 1 base, J lost 5 bases, and 15 bases stayed unmatched. The CDR3 contains 18 residues. CDR1 is SGHVS and CDR2 is FNYEAQ in the germline V gene. This chain's CDR3 is CASSLGMAGQGRWETQYF. CDR3 bases: TGTGCCAGCAGCTTAGGAATGGCTGGACAGGGACGGTGGGAGACCCAGTACTTC.

The chain uses TRBV4-3 and TRBJ2-1; 9 bases agree with TRBD2. CDR1 and CDR2 from the germline V gene are LGHNA and YSLEER. J gave up 6 bases and V 0 bases, and 9 bases lay outside the gene matches. The CDR3 totals 17 residues. The CDR3 nucleotides read TGCGCCAGCAGCCAAGATTCGGGCAAGACTAGCGGCAATGAGCAGTTCTTC. It is translated as CASSQDSGKTSGNEQFF.